Presented here are 10 T cell receptor beta chains from one specimen sequenced in a study of spatial heterogeneity in lung cancer (dated by TCRdb to about 2019). According to the study, the label for this sample's time point signals: sample taken at primary tumor resection. Library method: 5' RACE. Sequencing relied on a NextSeq 500. TCRdb took the public reads, trimmed them with fastp at Q25, ran MiXCR for clone calling and kept in-frame beta chains. When rows share a CDR3 protein, they turn into one entry using the most common DNA and genes. Within this sample are around 11,000 distinct CDR3 sequences, with approximately 3.7% of them counted one time only. The ten biggest clones cover 40% to 65% of the sample. The specimen was PBMCs, collected at surgery. These receptors all stem from a female donor with early-stage non-small cell lung cancer.

This clonotype has a count of ten or more. This chain uses TRBV28 with TRBJ2-2; TRBD1 aligns across 7 bases. The CDR3 has 13 residues. Germline V CDR1 and CDR2: MDHEN, SYDVKM. The trim removed 7 bases at V and 4 bases at J, leaving 3 bases unmatched. CDR3 region: CASKTGSTGELFF. DNA of the CDR3: TGTGCCAGCAAGACAGGGAGCACCGGGGAGCTGTTTTTT.

There are many counts of this clonotype. The CDR3 here is CASSLFSGYQETQYF. DNA for the CDR3: TGTGCCAGCAGCTTATTTTCCGGGTACCAAGAGACCCAGTACTTC. This sequence joins TRBV7-8 and TRBJ2-5; D is uncertain. Germline values: CDR1 SGHVS, CDR2 FQNEAQ. Trimming took 2 bases from V and 0 from J, leaving 10 bases between them. This CDR3 comprises 15 residues.

This clonotype was seen at least ten times. This chain links TRBV7-2 with TRBJ2-7; 8 nucleotides align to TRBD2. Germline V gene sequence: CDR1 SGHTA, CDR2 FQGNSA. This CDR3 spans 15 amino acids. Unmatched junction bases numbered 8, after V lost 3 bases and J lost 4 bases. The CDR3 spells CASSFRPGGQYEQYF. The DNA for the CDR3 is TGTGCCAGCAGCTTTCGACCGGGGGGGCAATACGAGCAGTACTTC.

In its sample, this clonotype was seen many times. The chain uses TRBV6-6 and TRBJ1-2; D is perhaps TRBD1 (6 bases). This CDR3 contains 21 residues. Trimming removed 5 bases at V and 3 bases at J, with 34 bases between. CDR1 and CDR2 from the germline V gene are MNHNY and SVGAGI (reference sequence). For the CDR3, the DNA is TGTGCCAGCAGTACCGGGGCCCAACAGGGATCGGTTCGCGATCCTTACTATGGCTACACCTTC. Translating gives CASSTGAQQGSVRDPYYGYTF.

There are a few counts of this clonotype. The gene calls are TRBV20-1 and TRBJ2-3; unclear D gene. CDR1 DFQATT and CDR2 SNEGSKA come from the germline V gene (reference sequence). V lost 3 bases, J lost 1 base, and 14 bases lay in between. This CDR3 region has 15 residues. CDR3 protein: CSARGSSGGTDTQYF. The CDR3 DNA sequence: TGCAGTGCTAGGGGTAGCTCTGGAGGCACAGATACGCAGTATTTT.

This clonotype was observed at least ten times. The gene calls are TRBV29-1 and TRBJ2-3; TRBD2 matches 10 bases. The CDR3 extends over 14 amino acids. J gave up 3 bases and V 3 bases, and 3 bases lay outside the gene matches. Germline assignment: CDR1 SQVTM and CDR2 ANQGSEA. CDR3 coding DNA: TGCAGCGTTGACCCTAGCGGGAGTACAGATACGCAGTATTTT. It yields the protein CSVDPSGSTDTQYF.

This clonotype occurred many times. The chain carries TRBV5-1 and TRBJ2-7; 12 bases are a match to TRBD2. Germline V gene sequence: CDR1 SGHRS, CDR2 YFSETQ. Trimming cost V 5 bases and J 2 bases; bases outside gene matches: 5. This CDR3 has 15 amino acids. This CDR3 is CASSLSSGGAYEQYF. CDR3 DNA sequence: TGCGCCAGCAGTTTATCTAGCGGGGGGGCCTACGAGCAGTACTTC.

A few counts support this clonotype. The V call is TRBV6-5, the J call TRBJ2-1; D might be TRBD1 (5 bases). Trimming pared 6 bases from V and 0 bases from J, leaving 18 bases between. The CDR3 covers 17 residues. Germline CDR1 and CDR2: MNHEY and SVGAGI. The CDR3 bases are TGTGCCAGCAGACTAACCTCGGCTGACAGCTCCTACAATGAGCAGTTCTTC. Its protein product is CASRLTSADSSYNEQFF.

Ten or more counts support this clonotype. The chain is built from TRBV5-1 and TRBJ2-7; TRBD1 matches 10 bases. The trim removed 3 bases at V and 3 bases at J, leaving 3 bases unmatched. Looked up from germline, CDR1 is SGHRS and CDR2 is YFSETQ. The CDR3 sequence is 14 residues long. The CDR3 DNA reads TGCGCCAGCAGCTCCCGGGACAGGGGCTACGAGCAGTACTTC. This sequence encodes CASSSRDRGYEQYF.

The chain's CDR3 is CASSAKETGLLHF. The CDR3 DNA follows: TGTGCCAGCAGCGCAAAGGAGACAGGTTTACTCCACTTT. The chain carries TRBV7-6 and TRBJ1-6, with a weak D call TRBD1 (6 bases). Per germline, CDR1 SGHVS and CDR2 FNYEAQ. V was pared by 5 bases and J by 16 bases, with 18 bases between. The CDR3 consists of 13 residues. The complete variable domain, with remaining parts taken from reference TRBV7-6 and TRBJ1-6, reads GAGVSQSPRYKVTKRGQDVALRCDPISGHVSLYWYRQALGQGPEFLTYFNYEAQQDKSGLPNDRFSAERPEGSISTLTIQRTEQRDSAMYRCASSAKETGLLHFGNGTRLTVT.